The 24 T cell receptor beta chains in this list originate from one sample, sequenced in a study of regulatory T cells in long-lasting Graves disease. Both iRepertoire HTBI primers and Arm-PCR of CDR3 regions were used to build the TCR beta libraries. TCRdb reprocessed the multiplex PCR reads with MiXCR, giving one entry per CDR3 protein. The table lists some 460,000 distinct CDR3 sequences, 15% to 20% of them singletons. Sample time point: newly diagnosed GD, antithyroid drugs for less than 3 months. PBMC RNA served as the TCR library source. The same sample was also studied in work on T cells in Graves' hyperthyroidism and ophthalmopathy.

The sequencing used peripheral blood mononuclear cells (PBMCs), collected at new diagnosis, from a patient treated with antithyroid drugs. Receptors originate from a man aged 35-49 years with Graves disease.

Comments on this clonotype: A clone one base away is much larger, so this may be a read error. The chain uses TRBV28 and TRBJ2-1; TRBD2 matches at 14 bases. With V trimmed by 8 bases and J by 8 bases, 8 bases remained unmatched. The CDR3 contains 15 residues. Per germline, CDR1 MDHEN and CDR2 SYDVKM. The CDR3 bases are TGTGCCAGCGGTCGACTAGCGGGAGGGAGGCATGAGCAGTTCTTC. Translating it yields CASGRLAGGRHEQFF.

At least ten counts were recorded for this clonotype. This chain connects TRBV2 to TRBJ2-1; 7 bases agree with TRBD2. The CDR3 has 15 residues. Germline values: CDR1 SNHLY, CDR2 FYNNEI. V lost 4 bases and J lost 8; bases outside the gene matches: 11. The DNA of the CDR3 is TGTGCCAGCAGTGGAAGCGGGAAGATTGACGATGAGCAGTTCTTC. Amino acid sequence: CASSGSGKIDDEQFF.

In its sample, this clonotype was seen many times. This sequence joins TRBV15 and TRBJ2-5, with D perhaps TRBD2 (5 bases). The germline V gene encodes CDR1 LNHNV and CDR2 YYDKDF (reference sequence). This CDR3 contains 14 residues. V was clipped by 0 bases and J by 2 bases, with 7 bases between them. The DNA of the CDR3 is TGTGCCACCAGCAGAGATCTAGCTCAAGAGACCCAGTACTTC. This codes for CATSRDLAQETQYF.

V is TRBV5-6 and J is TRBJ2-5, with TRBD2 identical over 13 bases. J was trimmed by 2 bases and V by 4 bases; bases with no gene match: 8. CDR1 SGHDT and CDR2 YYEEEE come from the germline V gene. This CDR3 comprises 17 residues. The DNA of the CDR3 is TGTGCCAGCAGCGAAGGGGGACTAGCGGGAAAGCAAGAGACCCAGTACTTC. Protein product: CASSEGGLAGKQETQYF. Full variable domain (missing parts from reference TRBV5-6 and TRBJ2-5): DAGVTQSPTHLIKTRGQQVTLRCSPKSGHDTVSWYQQALGQGPQFIFQYYEEEERQRGNFPDRFSGHQFPNYSSELNVNALLLGDSALYLCASSEGGLAGKQETQYFGPGTRLLVL.

Here the CDR3 DNA reads TGCAGTGCTAGCCCTAGCGGGAACACCGGGGAGCTGTTTTTT. It encodes CSASPSGNTGELFF. V gene TRBV20-1 combines with J gene TRBJ2-2; 7 bases are shared with TRBD2. Germline values: CDR1 DFQATT, CDR2 SNEGSKA (reference sequence). There are 14 residues in the CDR3. Germline trimming cut 3 bases from V and 1 base from J; bases unmatched to any gene: 2.

A remark on this clonotype: A junction boundary mismatches the germline segment, possibly from a read error. The chain combines TRBV12-3 or TRBV12-4 with TRBJ1-1; D is undetermined. This CDR3 contains 13 residues. CDR3 bases: TGTGCCAGCAGTTTATTGGTCAACACTGAAGCTCTCTTT. Translating it yields CASSLLVNTEALF.

V usage is TRBV2 and J usage is TRBJ2-3; D is unresolved. With 8 bases removed from V and 4 bases from J, the gap between germline ends came to 13 bases. In germline, CDR1 is SNHLY, CDR2 FYNNEI. This CDR3 has 13 residues. As DNA, the CDR3 is TGTGCCAGCGGGTGGAGCCCAGCAGATACGCAGTATTTT. It specifies CASGWSPADTQYF.

This clonotype has ten or more counts. The chain has TRBV14 and TRBJ1-2; TRBD1 matches at 9 bases. Germline V gives CDR1 SGHDN, CDR2 FVKESK. This CDR3 has 17 amino acids. Trimming at V came to 3 bases and at J to 3 bases, leaving 11 bases not matched to a gene. CDR3 sequence reads: CASSHLSGTGLHYGYTF. Here the CDR3 DNA reads TGTGCCAGCAGCCATCTCTCCGGGACAGGGTTACACTATGGCTACACCTTC.

CDR3 loop: CASRYIRDGTEKLFF. CDR3 sequence (DNA): TGTGCCAGCAGGTATATCCGGGACGGGACTGAAAAACTGTTTTTT. The rearrangement joins TRBV12-3 or TRBV12-4 to TRBJ1-4; D may be TRBD1 (5 bases). This CDR3 spans 15 amino acids. Deletions cut 6 bases from V and 7 bases from J, with 18 bases between.

This clonotype has ten or more counts. V is TRBV28 and J is TRBJ1-1, with unresolved D. Germline CDR1 reads MDHEN; CDR2 reads SYDVKM. The V end lost 6 bases, the J end lost 0 bases, and 11 bases lay between the germline ends. This CDR3 is built from 14 residues. The CDR3, as DNA: TGTGCCAGCAGCCTCAGTATCATGAACACTGAAGCTTTCTTT. It yields the protein CASSLSIMNTEAFF.

This clonotype was observed at least ten times. The chain uses TRBV7-2 and TRBJ2-7, with D unclear. Looked up from germline, CDR1 is SGHTA and CDR2 is FQGNSA. V lost 4 bases and J 0 bases, leaving 13 bases between the germline ends. The length of the CDR3 is 15 residues. Here the CDR3 DNA reads TGTGCCAGCAGCTCCTGGGTCACCAGCTCCTACGAGCAGTACTTC. Translating gives CASSSWVTSSYEQYF.

As DNA, the CDR3 is TGTGCCACCAGCAGAGTCGGGTCTGAAGAGCAGTACTTC. This translates into CATSRVGSEEQYF. The chain combines TRBV15 with TRBJ2-7; D is undetermined. V was shortened by 1 base and J by 7 bases, with 11 bases between the two germline ends. Germline loops: CDR1 LNHNV, CDR2 YYDKDF (reference sequence). The CDR3 loop spans 13 amino acids. The whole variable domain, remainder taken from reference TRBV15 and TRBJ2-7, is DAMVIQNPRYQVTQFGKPVTLSCSQTLNHNVMYWYQQKSSQAPKLLFHYYDKDFNNEADTPDNFQSRRPNTSFCFLDIRSPGLGDTAMYLCATSRVGSEEQYFGPGTRLTVT.

The chain recombines TRBV27 with TRBJ1-5; D uncertain. The length of the CDR3 is 15 residues. V was trimmed by 3 bases and J by 0 bases, leaving 9 bases between them. CDR1 is MNHEY and CDR2 is SMNVEV in the germline V gene (reference sequence). CDR3 DNA: TGTGCCAGCAGTTTCACCTCTCATAGCAATCAGCCCCAGCATTTT. It is translated as CASSFTSHSNQPQHF.

The chain couples TRBV20-1 to TRBJ2-1; D is undetermined. CDR3 length: 20 residues. Germline CDR1 DFQATT, CDR2 SNEGSKA (reference sequence). The V end lost 0 bases, the J end lost 0 bases, and 24 bases lay between the germline ends. Written as DNA, the CDR3 is TGCAGTGCTAGAGACCTCGGCCGTGCTCGAAAAAGAAGCTCCTACAATGAGCAGTTCTTC. Translating it yields CSARDLGRARKRSSYNEQFF.

There are many counts of this clonotype. The chain has TRBV20-1 and TRBJ2-3; TRBD2 aligns across 13 bases. Germline V gene lookup returns CDR1 DFQATT and CDR2 SNEGSKA (reference sequence). CDR3 length equals 15 residues. After removal of 4 bases from V and 3 bases from J, the junction contained 4 bases not matched to a gene. The DNA for the CDR3 is TGCAGTGCTATCAGGACTAGCGGGAGTACAGATACGCAGTATTTT. Translating gives CSAIRTSGSTDTQYF.

This clonotype occurred a few times. The V and J genes are TRBV7-2 and TRBJ2-1, with TRBD2 matching over 7 bases. CDR3 length: 15 residues. CDR1 and CDR2 from the germline V gene are SGHTA and FQGNSA. V shed 4 bases, J shed 3 bases, and the junction held 6 bases outside the gene matches. As DNA, the CDR3 is TGTGCCAGCAGCTCATGGGGGGGGAGCTACAATGAGCAGTTCTTC. Encoded protein: CASSSWGGSYNEQFF.

This clonotype was seen a handful of times. The chain employs TRBV5-4 and TRBJ1-1; maybe TRBD1 (5 bases). This CDR3 comprises 16 residues. Per the germline V gene, CDR1 is SGHNT and CDR2 is YYREEE (reference sequence). V gave up 4 bases and J gave up 3 bases, with 19 bases separating them. CDR3: CASSQGGRAYHTEAFF. As DNA, the CDR3 is TGTGCCAGCAGCCAGGGAGGCAGGGCTTATCACACTGAAGCTTTCTTT.

This clonotype was seen repeatedly, ten times or more. The chain couples TRBV7-9 to TRBJ2-1; D gene uncertain. V was trimmed by 8 bases and J by 6 bases, leaving 8 bases between them. This CDR3 contains 11 residues. CDR1 and CDR2 (germline): SEHNR, FQNEAQ (reference sequence). The CDR3 DNA reads TGTGCCAGCCGTGTTAGCAATGAGCAGTTCTTC. Amino acids: CASRVSNEQFF.

This clonotype showed up many times. This sequence joins TRBV3-1 and TRBJ1-2; weak D call: TRBD1 (6 bases). CDR3 size: 12 residues. Germline-derived CDR1 and CDR2 are LGHDT and YNNKEL (reference sequence). V was trimmed by 2 bases and J by 10 bases, leaving 11 bases between them. CDR3: CASSQLDSSYTF. The CDR3 region has the DNA TGTGCCAGCAGCCAATTGGACAGTTCCTACACCTTC.

This clonotype occurred many times. The genes are TRBV27 and TRBJ1-1; D is unclear. The CDR3 extends over 15 amino acids. Germline loops: CDR1 MNHEY, CDR2 SMNVEV (reference sequence). V lost 3 bases to trimming and J lost 10 bases, with 21 bases between them. The CDR3 spells CASSLAGMRKSGAFF. In DNA form, the CDR3 reads TGTGCCAGCAGTTTGGCGGGGATGAGGAAATCGGGAGCTTTCTTT.

On this clonotype: Given a far larger clone just one base away, this is likely a sequencing read error. The chain is built from TRBV3-1 and TRBJ1-5; D remains ambiguous. The CDR3 covers 15 residues. Germline V gene sequence: CDR1 LGHDT, CDR2 YNNKEL (reference sequence). V was pared by 6 bases and J by 5 bases, with 17 bases between. The CDR3 loop is CASSPRGGFYQPQHF. CDR3 nucleotides: TGTGCCAGCAGTCCACGCGGAGGTTTCTATCAGCCCCAGCATTTT.

This clonotype appeared many times. The chain recombines TRBV7-8 with TRBJ1-5; the D gene is possibly TRBD1 (5 bases). The CDR3 extends over 14 amino acids. CDR1 is SGHVS, CDR2 FQNEAQ, per germline. V was pared by 3 bases and J by 2 bases, with 8 bases between. CDR3 amino acids: CASSLSGRNQPQHF. The DNA of the CDR3 is TGTGCCAGCAGCTTGTCGGGGCGCAATCAGCCCCAGCATTTT.

The chain combines TRBV5-5 with TRBJ2-7; possible D gene TRBD1, 6 bases. Germline assignment: CDR1 SGHKS and CDR2 YYEKEE (reference sequence). Trimming took 2 bases from V and 6 from J, leaving 18 bases between them. The CDR3 spans 15 residues. The CDR3: CASSFRTGSFGEQYF. The DNA for the CDR3 is TGTGCCAGCAGCTTTAGAACAGGGTCTTTTGGCGAGCAGTACTTC.

This clonotype was counted many times. The V call is TRBV15, the J call TRBJ2-3; either TRBD1 or TRBD2 may fit D (5 bases each). CDR3 size: 15 residues. The germline gives CDR1 LNHNV, CDR2 YYDKDF (reference sequence). The V and J ends lost 0 bases and 6 bases respectively, with 13 bases between them. CDR3 region: CATSREIRDLDTQYF. The DNA for the CDR3 is TGTGCCACCAGCAGAGAGATCAGGGACCTCGATACGCAGTATTTT. The whole variable domain, filled in from reference TRBV15 and TRBJ2-3, reads DAMVIQNPRYQVTQFGKPVTLSCSQTLNHNVMYWYQQKSSQAPKLLFHYYDKDFNNEADTPDNFQSRRPNTSFCFLDIRSPGLGDTAMYLCATSREIRDLDTQYFGPGTRLTVL.